A selection of T cell receptor beta chains follows, all from one sample in a study of human T cells and chemical hapten exposure. TCRdb used MiXCR to reprocess the RACE reads, holding one entry per CDR3 protein. The profile shows 250,000 to 300,000 distinct CDR3 sequences, approximately 7.5% of them singletons. Here the sequenced sample was whole blood, taken in connection with sensitization to the hapten diphenylcyclopropenone (DPC). These receptors came from a man aged 18 to 30 with alopecia areata. Some clones in this sample may be carry-over from other donors' samples. Both conserved end residues are part of each CDR3. D genes are given only for firm matches. The size entry is marked missing in some rows and otherwise reads once, few, many or a size class.

CDR3nt	CDR3aa	d_gene	abundance	j_gene	v_gene
TGTGCCAGCAGCCACGGACATTTTAATAACTATGGCTACACCTTC	CASSHGHFNNYGYTF	NA	NA	TRBJ1-2	TRBV3-1
TGTGCCAGCAGCGCCGCTAGCGGGGGGTCTATAACAGATACGCAGTATTTT	CASSAASGGSITDTQYF	TRBD2	few	TRBJ2-3	TRBV7-3
TGTGCCAGCAGCGACAGGGAAAACGCCTATGGCTACACCTTC	CASSDRENAYGYTF	TRBD1	few	TRBJ1-2	TRBV2
TGTGCCAGCAGCTTAGAGGGTGGCAGGAACACCGGGGAGCTGTTTTTT	CASSLEGGRNTGELFF	NA	few	TRBJ2-2	TRBV7-6
TGCAGCGTTGGCCGGGGCTACGAGCAGTACTTC	CSVGRGYEQYF	NA	NA	TRBJ2-7	TRBV29-1
TGTGCCAGCAGCCAAGATTCGACTTTGACAGGCAATGAAGCTTTCTTT	CASSQDSTLTGNEAFF	NA	NA	TRBJ1-1	TRBV3-1
TGTGCCAGCAGTTCGACCAATTCACCCCTCCACTTT	CASSSTNSPLHF	NA	few	TRBJ1-6	TRBV28
TGTGCCAGCAGTTGGCGGTATTTT	CASSWRYF	NA	many	TRBJ2-3	TRBV6-1
TGTGCCAGCAAGTCAGGGCACAGTCTCACAGATACGCAGTATTTT	CASKSGHSLTDTQYF	NA	NA	TRBJ2-3	TRBV2
TGTGCCAGCAGTTCATCCGGACAGGGACATAGCAATCAGCCCCAGCATTTT	CASSSSGQGHSNQPQHF	TRBD1	NA	TRBJ1-5	TRBV28
TGTGCCAGCAGCTTGAAGGGACAGCTAGCGAACTACAATGAGCAGTTCTTC	CASSLKGQLANYNEQFF	NA	few	TRBJ2-1	TRBV5-6
TGTGCCAGCTCACCACCTAACTATGGCTACACCTTC	CASSPPNYGYTF	NA	many	TRBJ1-2	TRBV18
TGCGCCAGCAGCTACCAACCGGGTTCAACAGGGTACGAGCAGTACTTC	CASSYQPGSTGYEQYF	NA	NA	TRBJ2-7	TRBV5-1
TGTGCCATCAGGGCGACAGGGGATAAGAACACTGAAGCTTTCTTT	CAIRATGDKNTEAFF	TRBD1	NA	TRBJ1-1	TRBV10-3
TGTGCCAGCAGTTTGGATGCCGCCAACTCTGGGGCCAACGTCCTGACTTTC	CASSLDAANSGANVLTF	NA	few	TRBJ2-6	TRBV28
TGTGCCAGCAGAGCCGCCGGACAGCTTGAAGCTTTCTTT	CASRAAGQLEAFF	NA	many	TRBJ1-1	TRBV12-3/TRBV12-4
TGTGCCAGCAGTGCGGGGGGGAGCTCCTACAATGAGCAGTTCTTC	CASSAGGSSYNEQFF	TRBD2	NA	TRBJ2-1	TRBV6-5
TGTGCCAGCAGCCAAACGGGGGCGGGGATCACTGAAGCTTTCTTT	CASSQTGAGITEAFF	NA	NA	TRBJ1-1	TRBV7-9
TGCAGTGCTGGCACCGGGACAGGGGGTAACTATGGCTACACCTTC	CSAGTGTGGNYGYTF	TRBD1	many	TRBJ1-2	TRBV20-1
TGTGCCAGCAGCTATCGGGGGCCCACGGATACGCAGTATTTT	CASSYRGPTDTQYF	NA	few	TRBJ2-3	TRBV7-2
TGTGCCAGCAGTTACCGGGACAGGGTGGTATACGAGCAGTACTTC	CASSYRDRVVYEQYF	TRBD1	few	TRBJ2-7	TRBV6-5
TGTGCCAGCACCCAGGGGGCGATGGGAAATTCACCCCTCCACTTT	CASTQGAMGNSPLHF	TRBD1	NA	TRBJ1-6	TRBV6-5
TGCAGCGTTGAAGAAGGGACAGGGGGAAATCAGCCCCAGCATTTT	CSVEEGTGGNQPQHF	TRBD1	many	TRBJ1-5	TRBV29-1
TGCGCCAGCAGCCGACTAGCGGGTGACAATGAGCAGTTCTTC	CASSRLAGDNEQFF	TRBD2	many	TRBJ2-1	TRBV5-1
TGTGCCAGCAGCTCCTTCAAAGGTGGTGGGCCTGCTGAAGCTTTCTTT	CASSSFKGGGPAEAFF	NA	NA	TRBJ1-1	TRBV7-6
TGTGCCAGCAGCCAAAAGAGGACAGGGTCCGAGCAGTACTTC	CASSQKRTGSEQYF	TRBD1	NA	TRBJ2-7	TRBV4-2
TGTGCCAGCAGCTTTGGGGGTCAGACTAATGAAAAACTGTTTTTT	CASSFGGQTNEKLFF	NA	few	TRBJ1-4	TRBV7-6
TGTGCCAGCAGCTCGGGGAATAGCATTCAGCCCCAGCATTTT	CASSSGNSIQPQHF	NA	NA	TRBJ1-5	TRBV7-2
TGTGCCAGCAGCACCTGGGGGGCAAGCACAGATACGCAGTATTTT	CASSTWGASTDTQYF	NA	few	TRBJ2-3	TRBV11-2
TGCGCCAGCAGCCCACTACATACGAGACAGAACACTGAAGCTTTCTTT	CASSPLHTRQNTEAFF	NA	NA	TRBJ1-1	TRBV5-1
TGTGCCAGCAGCGCCCCCAGGGGAACTGAAGCTTTCTTT	CASSAPRGTEAFF	NA	many	TRBJ1-1	TRBV7-2
TGTGCCAGCAGCCAAGAAGAGGGTGGGAGTGGAAACACCATATATTTT	CASSQEEGGSGNTIYF	NA	many	TRBJ1-3	TRBV4-2
TGTGCCAGCAGCTACGAGGGAGCGGGGGGCACAGATACGCAGTATTTT	CASSYEGAGGTDTQYF	TRBD2	few	TRBJ2-3	TRBV7-4
TGCAGTGCTTTCGGACTAGCGGGAAACAATGAGCAGTTCTTC	CSAFGLAGNNEQFF	TRBD2	NA	TRBJ2-1	TRBV20-1
TGCAGCGGTACTCCTTCGCGTTCACCCCTCCACTTT	CSGTPSRSPLHF	NA	NA	TRBJ1-6	TRBV29-1
TGTGCCAGCAGCCCAGGACAGGGAAACTATTCACCCCTCCACTTT	CASSPGQGNYSPLHF	TRBD1	NA	TRBJ1-6	TRBV7-9
TGTGCCAGCGGCCTGGCTAACTATGGCTACACCTTC	CASGLANYGYTF	NA	many	TRBJ1-2	TRBV2
TGTGCCAGCAGCTCGAACGCTATGGGACAGAAGGCTTTCTTT	CASSSNAMGQKAFF	TRBD1	many	TRBJ1-1	TRBV7-8
TGTGCCAGCACCCTAGCGGGGGATCGCACAGATACGCAGTATTTT	CASTLAGDRTDTQYF	TRBD2	few	TRBJ2-3	TRBV6-2/TRBV6-3
TGTGCCAGCAGTTACTCCATCGCTAGCGGGGGCGCGTACAATGAGCAGTTCTTC	CASSYSIASGGAYNEQFF	TRBD2	NA	TRBJ2-1	TRBV6-2/TRBV6-3
TGCAGTGCTAGGCGGTTCTCCGGCCGCACAGATACGCAGTATTTT	CSARRFSGRTDTQYF	NA	many	TRBJ2-3	TRBV20-1
TGTGCCAGCAGTTTATCCGACCTTGCAGGGGGCCGAACTAACACTGAAGCTTTCTTT	CASSLSDLAGGRTNTEAFF	TRBD1	many	TRBJ1-1	TRBV27
TGCAGTGCTAGGCGAGGGACAGGGGCTACAGATACGCAGTATTTT	CSARRGTGATDTQYF	TRBD1	many	TRBJ2-3	TRBV20-1
TGTGCCAGCAGCTTATTAGCGGGGGGTGCTAGCACAGATACGCAGTATTTT	CASSLLAGGASTDTQYF	TRBD2	NA	TRBJ2-3	TRBV7-8
TGTGCCAGCAGTTTTTCCGATCCCGGCCCCGGGGTTGATGTTGAAGCTTTCTTT	CASSFSDPGPGVDVEAFF	NA	large	TRBJ1-1	TRBV28
TGTGCCACCAGTGAGGGTCCTGGGGCCAACGTCCTGACTTTC	CATSEGPGANVLTF	NA	NA	TRBJ2-6	TRBV24-1
TGTGCCAGCAGTTTTACCAGGGTAGAGACCGGGGAGCTGTTTTTT	CASSFTRVETGELFF	NA	NA	TRBJ2-2	TRBV28
TGTGCCACCAGTGATTTCGACTCTGGGGCCAACGTCCTGACTTTC	CATSDFDSGANVLTF	NA	few	TRBJ2-6	TRBV24-1
TGTGCCAGCAGGCCGAGGGGCGAGGATAATGAAAAACTGTTTTTT	CASRPRGEDNEKLFF	NA	many	TRBJ1-4	TRBV7-3